This TCR beta chain was identified during a study of shared clonotypes between healthy human individuals. Measured with immunoSEQ multiplex PCR; TCRdb has only the in-frame clones, and not every one. The sample lists 600,000 or so clones; around 95% were seen once. CD45RO-negative, CCR7-positively selected cells formed the naive CD8 fraction, excluding terminally differentiated effector memory CD45RA+ cells. The CDR3 extends over 15 amino acids. Germline-derived CDR1 and CDR2 are MDHEN and SYDVKM. V was cut by 6 bases and J by 0 bases, with 14 bases left in between. The sample comprised naive CD8+ T cells sorted from blood. The source of this sequence is a woman aged 25 to 39 in good health. The chain combines TRBV28 with TRBJ1-2; D gene ambiguous. The CDR3 loop is CASSGPQLSNYGYTF. CDR3 sequence (DNA): TGTGCCAGCAGCGGACCACAGCTTTCTAACTATGGCTACACCTTC.